This section outlines one TCR beta chain sequence together with its context. The table lists this clonotype with many counts. Its antigen has not been determined. It has no much larger one-base neighbor in the sample; base qualities were not kept. The label giving this sample's time point can be read as: persistent/refractory GD, antithyroid drugs over 5 years with positive TRAb. For both TCR sequencing and RNA sequencing, RNA was extracted from PBMCs using TRIzol. Graves' disease was diagnosed according to American Thyroid Association guidelines. Recruitment of patients was carried out at an endocrinology department in Xi'an, China. Each patient gave 9 to 10 milliliters of peripheral blood, collected in an EDTA anticoagulant tube. Ficoll Paque Plus density gradient separation was used to isolate PBMCs, and no further T cell sorting was performed. RNA quality was checked with an Agilent 2100 Bioanalyzer and agarose gel, and concentration with a NanoDrop 2000.

Receptor libraries were prepared by multiplex PCR. TCRdb records Illumina HiSeq 4000 as the sequencer. To build TCR beta libraries, CDR3 regions were amplified by Arm-PCR using iRepertoire HTBI primers. PCR products were gel purified before sequencing. For the original study's pipeline: Gene usage analysis of CDR3 amino acid clonotypes relied on the roughly 67 TRBV and fewer than 15 TRBJ segments identified across samples. COPE and FqMerger were used to merge the filtered high-quality paired reads into contigs. BLAST was used to align contigs to the IMGT TRBV, TRBD and TRBJ reference genes, and CDR3 was defined following IMGT. Clonotypes above 0.1% frequency were classified as highly expanded clones. Shannon entropy was used to measure repertoire diversity, and the Gini coefficient was used to measure V-J evenness. Clonotypes shared by more than one individual were considered public. TCRdb handled the public reads itself, with Q25 trimming in fastp and clone calling in MiXCR, and kept productive beta chains. Rows are combined by CDR3 protein, so each entry shows the most common genes and DNA. The V and J calls shown here were made by TCRdb, not taken from the authors' results. In all, the sample holds around 450,000 distinct CDR3 sequences, and about 22% of those were seen once. Together, the top ten hold about 6.6% of the sample.

These data are taken from a study of regulatory T cells in long-lasting Graves disease (dated by TCRdb to the early 2020s). Notes on the research overall: To count as having persistent Graves' disease, a patient had to have received antithyroid drug treatment for over 5 years with TSH receptor autoantibodies remaining persistently positive. On average, persistent Graves' disease patients in the clinical cohort had been on antithyroid drugs for eight to twelve years. This study used TCR sequencing and RNA sequencing of peripheral blood to compare persistent Graves' disease patients against newly diagnosed Graves' disease patients. A total of roughly 35 samples underwent TCR sequencing: around 13 from persistent and some 20 from newly diagnosed Graves' disease patients. The study was registered as a clinical trial and conducted in China. Results and caveats for the whole study, not just this receptor: The authors acknowledged the small sample size as a limitation that may reduce accuracy. Because the primary lesion, thyroid tissue, could not be accessed, the study looked at peripheral blood alone. A larger number of public clonotypes was shared among persistent patients (more than 2,500) than among newly diagnosed patients (around 970). Sequencing and analysis were limited to the TCR beta chain. Persistent disease showed preferential use of TRBV28, TRBJ1-2 and TRBJ2-5, whereas newly diagnosed disease favored TRBV20-1 and TRBJ2-1. Compared with newly diagnosed patients, patients with persistent Graves' disease had lower TCR Shannon entropy and fewer highly expanded clones, which suggests clonal expansion.

The cysteine opens and the phenylalanine closes a CDR3 of 14 amino acids. This entry keeps only the CDR3 DNA: 42 bases, framed from base 1. The junction carries 15 bases between V and J, which are trimmed by 4 bases and 5 bases respectively. Reading the germline V gene gives CDR1 SNHLY and CDR2 FYNNEI. Recombination linked TRBV2 to TRBJ2-7; a tentative D call is TRBD2 (5 bases match). The input for sequencing was peripheral blood mononuclear cells (PBMCs), taken when the disease was refractory, from a patient treated with antithyroid drugs. This TCR came from a female donor with Graves disease. The DNA sequence is TGTGCCAGCAGTGCGCGTCATCCCGGGGACGAGCAGTACTTC. The resulting protein is CASSARHPGDEQYF.